The 13 T cell receptor beta chains below were found in one sample sequenced in a study of early T cells in non-severe SARS-CoV-2 infection. TCRdb analysed the 5' RACE reads with MiXCR anew, one entry per CDR3 protein. The data show about 83,000 distinct CDR3 sequences, 9% to 15% seen once. The specimen sequenced was whole blood. The receptors were gathered from an adult who was a healthcare worker with PCR-confirmed SARS-CoV-2 infection or an uninfected control (not recorded which).

This chain uses TRBV5-1 with TRBJ2-3; D gene ambiguous. There are 14 residues in the CDR3. The V and J ends lost 5 bases and 4 bases respectively, with 14 bases between them. CDR1 SGHRS and CDR2 YFSETQ come from the germline V gene. For the CDR3, the DNA is TGCGCCAGCAGTTCGACGAGGATTCCAGATACGCAGTATTTT. This translates into CASSSTRIPDTQYF. Supplemented by reference TRBV5-1 and TRBJ2-3, the full variable domain reads KAGVTQTPRYLIKTRGQQVTLSCSPISGHRSVSWYQQTPGQGLQFLFEYFSETQRNKGNFPGRFSGRQFSNSRSEMNVSTLELGDSALYLCASSSTRIPDTQYFGPGTRLTVL.

A single count supports this clonotype. Without the conserved terminal phenylalanine or tryptophan, this CDR3 likely stems from a read error. The rearrangement links TRBV9 to TRBJ2-1; TRBD1 might be the D (6 bases). CDR3 length: 13 residues. V lost 0 bases, J lost 9 bases, and 10 bases lay in between. The germline V gene encodes CDR1 SGDLS and CDR2 YYNGEE. The CDR3 DNA reads TGTGCCAGCAGCGTAGCACAGGGTTTTGAGCAGTTCTCC. It yields the protein CASSVAQGFEQFS.

This clonotype appeared a few times. J is TRBJ2-3 and V is TRBV6-6; no definite D call. CDR1 and CDR2 from the germline V gene are MNHNY and SVGAGI (reference sequence). Trimming took 2 bases from V and 1 from J, leaving 4 bases between them. CDR3 length equals 13 residues. As DNA, the CDR3 is TGTGCCAGCAGTTACACAGGCACAGATACGCAGTATTTT. It codes for CASSYTGTDTQYF.

This clonotype was found many times. The chain joins TRBV29-1 to TRBJ2-7; 7 bases are a match to TRBD1. Unmatched junction bases numbered 2, after V lost 1 base and J lost 2 bases. The CDR3 extends over 13 amino acids. Germline loops: CDR1 SQVTM, CDR2 ANQGSEA. The CDR3 DNA sequence: TGCAGCGTTGAAGGGACAGGTACCTACGAGCAGTACTTC. It encodes CSVEGTGTYEQYF.

V and J are TRBV11-2 and TRBJ2-7; 8 positions match TRBD2. V gave up 3 bases and J gave up 2 bases; unmatched junction bases: 3. The CDR3 consists of 14 residues. The V gene's germline CDR1 is SGHAT and CDR2 FQNNGV. The CDR3 DNA reads TGTGCCAGCAGCTTCACTAGCGGTACCTACGAGCAGTACTTC. Translating gives CASSFTSGTYEQYF.

This clonotype showed up just a few times. The chain recombines TRBV29-1 with TRBJ1-1; 7 bases are shared with TRBD1. V was clipped by 1 base and J by 1 base; unmatched bases: 6. The germline gives CDR1 SQVTM, CDR2 ANQGSEA. The CDR3 runs to 15 residues. The CDR3 nucleotides are TGCAGCGTTGAAGGGGGACAGATAGCGAACACTGAAGCTTTCTTT. Amino acid sequence: CSVEGGQIANTEAFF. The full variable domain, with the rest looked up from reference TRBV29-1 and TRBJ1-1, is SAVISQKPSRDICQRGTSLTIQCQVDSQVTMMFWYRQQPGQSLTLIATANQGSEATYESGFVIDKFPISRPNLTFSTLTVSNMSPEDSSIYLCSVEGGQIANTEAFFGQGTRLTVV.

This clonotype was counted only a few times. The chain is built from TRBV29-1 and TRBJ1-1; a weak D match, TRBD1 (6 bases). Germline V gene data show CDR1 as SQVTM and CDR2 as ANQGSEA. V shed 5 bases and J shed 3 bases, with 13 bases lying between them. The CDR3 is 13 amino acids. The CDR3 protein is CSVLPRGDTEAFF. As DNA, the CDR3 is TGCAGCGTTCTCCCCAGGGGAGACACTGAAGCTTTCTTT.

This clonotype has just a few counts. The chain joins TRBV14 to TRBJ1-2; maybe TRBD1 (5 bases). The CDR3 is made up of 13 amino acids. Germline V gene lookup returns CDR1 SGHDN and CDR2 FVKESK. The ends were cut back, 7 bases at V and 7 bases at J, with 16 bases in the middle. The CDR3 coding sequence is TGTGCCAGCACACTGGGACCGGTTCTTGGCTACACCTTC. Protein: CASTLGPVLGYTF.

This clonotype has just a few counts. The genes are TRBV2 and TRBJ2-7, with D uncertain. The CDR3 totals 12 residues. V lost 8 bases, J lost 3 bases, and 11 bases lay in between. CDR1 and CDR2 (germline): SNHLY, FYNNEI. The CDR3 DNA is TGTGCCAGCGGGGTCTCAATCTACGAGCAGTACTTC. It encodes CASGVSIYEQYF.

This clonotype is labeled medium-sized. This rearrangement joins TRBV9 to TRBJ1-4, with a possible D match to TRBD1 (5 bases). The V end lost 2 bases, the J end lost 5 bases, and 16 bases lay between the germline ends. Germline V gene sequence: CDR1 SGDLS, CDR2 YYNGEE. This CDR3 comprises 16 residues. This CDR3 reads CASSVHGGGGNEKLFF. DNA for the CDR3: TGTGCCAGCAGCGTGCATGGTGGGGGAGGGAATGAAAAACTGTTTTTT.

This clonotype appeared a few times. The chain has TRBV2 and TRBJ2-6; D uncertain. CDR1 is SNHLY, CDR2 FYNNEI, per germline. V was cut by 6 bases and J by 2 bases, with 8 bases left in between. The CDR3 is made up of 14 amino acids. The CDR3 loop is CASSEQPGANVLTF. The CDR3 DNA is TGTGCCAGCAGCGAGCAGCCTGGGGCCAACGTCCTGACTTTC.

This clonotype was seen more than once but under ten times. The chain has TRBV7-9 and TRBJ2-1, with 12 bases identical to TRBD2. Germline CDR1 and CDR2: SEHNR and FQNEAQ (reference sequence). The CDR3 spans 19 residues. V shed 1 base and J 1 base; nucleotides not matched to a gene: 8. For the CDR3, the DNA is TGTGCCAGCAGCTTAGAGCTCACTAGCGGGAGGACGTCCTACAATGAGCAGTTCTTC. Amino acid sequence: CASSLELTSGRTSYNEQFF.

This rearrangement joins TRBV7-6 to TRBJ2-7; D not resolved. V was clipped by 5 bases and J by 4 bases, with 15 bases between them. CDR1 is SGHVS and CDR2 is FNYEAQ in the germline V gene. This CDR3 has 14 amino acids. The CDR3, as DNA: TGTGCCAGCAGCCCGGCCGAAGGTGGTTACGAGCAGTACTTC. It encodes CASSPAEGGYEQYF.